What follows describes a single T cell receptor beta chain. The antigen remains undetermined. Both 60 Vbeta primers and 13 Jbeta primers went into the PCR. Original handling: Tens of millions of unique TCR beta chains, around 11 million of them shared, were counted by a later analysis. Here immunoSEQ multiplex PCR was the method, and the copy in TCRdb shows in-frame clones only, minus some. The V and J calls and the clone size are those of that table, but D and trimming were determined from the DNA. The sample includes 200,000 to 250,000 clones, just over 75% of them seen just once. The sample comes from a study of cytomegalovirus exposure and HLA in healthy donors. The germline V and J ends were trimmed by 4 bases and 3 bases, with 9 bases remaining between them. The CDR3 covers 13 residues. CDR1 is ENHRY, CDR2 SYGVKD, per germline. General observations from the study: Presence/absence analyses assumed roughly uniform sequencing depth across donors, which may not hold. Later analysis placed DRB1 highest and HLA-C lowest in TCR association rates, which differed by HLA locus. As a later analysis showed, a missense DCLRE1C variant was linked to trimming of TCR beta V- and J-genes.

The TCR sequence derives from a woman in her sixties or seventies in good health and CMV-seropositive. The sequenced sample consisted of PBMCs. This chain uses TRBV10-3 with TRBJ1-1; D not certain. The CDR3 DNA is TGTGCCATCAGTGGAAGACTGGACACTGAAGCTTTCTTT. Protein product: CAISGRLDTEAFF.